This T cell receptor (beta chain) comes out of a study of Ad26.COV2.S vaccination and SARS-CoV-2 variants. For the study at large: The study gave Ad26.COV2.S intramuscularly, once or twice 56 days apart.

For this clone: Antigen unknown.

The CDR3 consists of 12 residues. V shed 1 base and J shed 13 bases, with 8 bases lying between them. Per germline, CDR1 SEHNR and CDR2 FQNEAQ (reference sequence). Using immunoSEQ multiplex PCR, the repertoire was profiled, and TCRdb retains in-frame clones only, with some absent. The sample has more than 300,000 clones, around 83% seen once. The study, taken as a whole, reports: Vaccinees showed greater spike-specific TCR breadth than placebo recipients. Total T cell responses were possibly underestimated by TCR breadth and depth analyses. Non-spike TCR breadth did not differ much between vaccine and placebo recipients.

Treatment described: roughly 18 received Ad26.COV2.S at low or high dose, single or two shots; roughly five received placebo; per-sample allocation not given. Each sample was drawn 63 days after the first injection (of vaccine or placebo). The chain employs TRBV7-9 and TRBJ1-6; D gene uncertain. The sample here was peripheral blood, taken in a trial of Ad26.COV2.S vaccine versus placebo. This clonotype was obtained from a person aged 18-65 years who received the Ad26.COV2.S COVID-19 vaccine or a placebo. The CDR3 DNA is TGTGCCAGCAGCTTAGAGGCGTATCCCCTCCACTTT. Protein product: CASSLEAYPLHF.